This T cell receptor beta chain was sequenced in a study of blood T cell repertoires in COVID-19. The protocol was immunoSEQ multiplex PCR, while the TCRdb copy is restricted to in-frame clones and leaves out a portion. The sample holds about 88,000 clones, roughly nine tenths seen once. This CDR3 contains 16 residues. The V end was cut by 3 bases, the J end by 5 bases, with 19 bases between. The germline V gene has CDR1 LGHDT and CDR2 YNNKEL (reference sequence). The sequence derives from a human donor with active COVID-19. The donor label of this sample is uncertain. V and J are TRBV3-1 (or the pseudogene TRBV3-2) and TRBJ2-5; a possible D gene is TRBD2 (5 bases). The material sequenced was peripheral blood. The CDR3 sequence is CASSHAVATTRETQYF. CDR3 coding DNA: TGTGCCAGCAGCCACGCCGTAGCGACCACCCGGGAGACCCAGTACTTC.